This T cell receptor (beta chain) was recorded in a study of beta chain features in type 1 diabetes. The germline V and J ends were trimmed by 1 base and 4 bases, with 15 bases remaining between them. The CDR3 totals 16 residues. In germline, CDR1 is SGHRS, CDR2 YFSETQ. This clone was counted a few times. Its specificity is unknown. Study observations and caveats: In all four CD4+ subsets, TCRB CDR3 length was significantly, moderately reduced in type 1 diabetes. Type 1 diabetes patients had fewer VDJ junction insertions and more deletions.

Sequenced material consisted of expressed TCRB transcripts (all of the isolated RNA was reverse transcribed). Method: immunoSEQ multiplex PCR; TCRdb's copy keeps in-frame clones and lacks some. This sample has roughly 250,000 clones, with 7.5% to 10% found just once. The V call is TRBV5-1, the J call TRBJ2-1; perhaps TRBD1 as D (5 bases). Sequenced material: naive CD4+ T cells from blood. The sequence was collected from a woman between 18 and 29 years old in good health. In nucleotides, the CDR3 is TGCGCCAGCAGCTTGCCAGGGCAGGCGTCTTACAATGAGCAGTTCTTC. Translating it yields CASSLPGQASYNEQFF. Supplemented by reference TRBV5-1 and TRBJ2-1, the full variable domain reads KAGVTQTPRYLIKTRGQQVTLSCSPISGHRSVSWYQQTPGQGLQFLFEYFSETQRNKGNFPGRFSGRQFSNSRSEMNVSTLELGDSALYLCASSLPGQASYNEQFFGPGTRLTVL.